The following is a T cell receptor beta chain sequence with its context. Its antigen remains unidentified. The germline gene is not matched at one end of the junction; a read error may be the cause. This entry is derived from a study of T cells in localized non-small cell lung cancer. Study observations and caveats: The study sequenced only one region of the tumor. As a result, intratumor heterogeneity could not be excluded and remains possible. Uninvolved adjacent lung showed the highest T cell clonality, exceeding tumor. There was an association of higher blood T cell density with longer overall survival.

Sequencing was performed with immunoSEQ multiplex PCR; in TCRdb, only in-frame clones are kept and a portion is missing. The data hold 35,000 to 40,000 clones, with 80% to 90% observed a single time. The germline V gene has CDR1 SNHLY and CDR2 FYNNEI. This CDR3 has 13 residues. The sample was peripheral blood, taken before any cancer treatment. The TCR sequence derives from a woman aged 35 to 75 with stage I lung adenocarcinoma. The genes are TRBV2 and TRBJ1-2; D is perhaps TRBD1 (6 bases). CDR3 sequence: CASSEAGEYGYTF. CDR3 DNA sequence: TGTGCCAGCAGCGAAGCAGGGGAATATGGCTACACCTTC.